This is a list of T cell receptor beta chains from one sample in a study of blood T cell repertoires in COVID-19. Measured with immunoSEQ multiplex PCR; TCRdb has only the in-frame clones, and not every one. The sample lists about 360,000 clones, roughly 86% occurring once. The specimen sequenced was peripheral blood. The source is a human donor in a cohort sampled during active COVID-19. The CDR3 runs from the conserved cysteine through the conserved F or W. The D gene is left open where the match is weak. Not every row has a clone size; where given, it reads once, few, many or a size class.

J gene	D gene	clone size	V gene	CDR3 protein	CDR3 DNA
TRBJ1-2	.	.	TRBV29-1	CSVEWQGGGSHYTF	TGCAGCGTTGAGTGGCAGGGTGGAGGGTCGCACTACACCTTC
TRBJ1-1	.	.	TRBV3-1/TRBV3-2	CASSIGYSEAFF	TGTGCCAGCAGCATTGGGTACAGTGAAGCTTTCTTT
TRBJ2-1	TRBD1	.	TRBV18	CASSPPGQLGPNEQFF	TGTGCCAGCTCACCACCGGGACAGCTGGGTCCTAATGAGCAGTTCTTC
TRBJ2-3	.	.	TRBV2	CASSQQVLGDTQYF	TGTGCCAGCAGTCAACAGGTGTTGGGGGATACGCAGTATTTT
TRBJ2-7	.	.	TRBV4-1	CASSLSPPGSGYEQYF	TGCGCCAGCAGCCTGTCACCACCGGGTTCCGGGTACGAGCAGTACTTC
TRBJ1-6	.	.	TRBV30	CAWSEEQRFSYNSPLHF	TGTGCCTGGAGTGAAGAACAGAGATTCTCCTATAATTCACCCCTCCACTTT
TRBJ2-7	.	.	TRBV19	CASSKNREPYEQYF	TGTGCCAGTAGTAAAAACAGGGAGCCCTACGAGCAGTACTTC
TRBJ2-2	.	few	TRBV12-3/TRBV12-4	CASRHGRGELFF	TGTGCCAGCAGACATGGGAGGGGGGAGCTGTTTTTT
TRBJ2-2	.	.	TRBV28	CASSLTRITGELFF	TGTGCCAGCAGTTTAACCAGGATCACCGGGGAGCTGTTTTTT
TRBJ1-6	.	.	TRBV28	CASIKGPVNSPLHF	TGTGCCAGCATCAAGGGGCCTGTGAATTCACCCCTCCACTTT
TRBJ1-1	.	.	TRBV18	CASSPPPGRSEAFF	TGTGCCAGCTCACCACCCCCGGGGAGGAGCGAAGCTTTCTTT
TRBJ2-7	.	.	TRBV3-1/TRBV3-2	CASSRDRLSYEQYF	TGTGCCAGCAGTCGAGACAGACTCTCCTACGAGCAGTACTTC
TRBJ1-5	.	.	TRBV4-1	CASSQDRGNQPQHF	TGCGCCAGCAGCCAAGACAGGGGCAATCAGCCCCAGCATTTT
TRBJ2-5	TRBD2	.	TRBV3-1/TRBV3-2	CASSRGGHGETQYF	TGTGCCAGCAGTCGCGGGGGGCATGGAGAGACCCAGTACTTC
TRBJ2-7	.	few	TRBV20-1	CSAGRRYEQYF	TGCAGTGCAGGCAGGAGGTACGAGCAGTACTTC
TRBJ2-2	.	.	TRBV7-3	CASSFGAGQNTGELFF	TGTGCCAGCAGCTTTGGGGCAGGGCAGAACACCGGGGAGCTGTTTTTT
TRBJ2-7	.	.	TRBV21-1	CASNPDRSTYEQYF	TGTGCCAGCAACCCGGACAGGTCGACCTACGAGCAGTACTTC
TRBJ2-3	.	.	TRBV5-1	CASSLQLRASTDTQYF	TGCGCCAGCAGCTTGCAGCTCAGGGCGAGCACAGATACGCAGTATTTT
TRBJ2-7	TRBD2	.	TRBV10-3	CAISAASGGSYEQYF	TGTGCCATCAGTGCCGCTAGCGGGGGCTCCTACGAGCAGTACTTC
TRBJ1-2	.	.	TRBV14	CASSQDRRTGYTF	TGTGCCAGCAGCCAAGATAGAAGAACTGGCTACACCTTC
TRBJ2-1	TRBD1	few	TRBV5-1	CASSPGQGRYNEQFF	TGCGCCAGCAGCCCTGGACAGGGCCGATACAATGAGCAGTTCTTC
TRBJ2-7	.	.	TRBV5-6	CASSEPTRPYEQYF	TGTGCCAGCAGCGAACCGACTAGGCCCTACGAGCAGTACTTC
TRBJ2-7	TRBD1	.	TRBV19	CASSERETGVPHEQYF	TGTGCCAGTAGTGAAAGAGAAACAGGGGTACCCCACGAGCAGTACTTC
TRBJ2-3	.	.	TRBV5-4	CASSLTSASTDTQYF	TGTGCCAGCAGCCTGACTAGTGCTAGCACAGATACGCAGTATTTT
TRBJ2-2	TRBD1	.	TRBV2	CASKDGTVGEVGELFF	TGTGCCAGCAAGGATGGGACAGTCGGCGAGGTCGGGGAGCTGTTTTTT
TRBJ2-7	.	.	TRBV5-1	CASSLDPRARSSYEQYF	TGCGCCAGCAGCTTGGACCCCAGGGCGAGGAGCTCCTACGAGCAGTACTTC
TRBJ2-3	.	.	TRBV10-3	CAISDYRSRGDTQYF	TGTGCCATCAGTGACTACAGAAGCCGGGGAGATACGCAGTATTTT
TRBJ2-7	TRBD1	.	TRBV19	CASSTYGQGRYEQYF	TGTGCCAGTAGTACCTACGGACAGGGAAGGTACGAGCAGTACTTC
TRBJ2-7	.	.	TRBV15	CATSRGRDEQYF	TGTGCCACCAGCAGAGGCCGGGACGAGCAGTACTTC
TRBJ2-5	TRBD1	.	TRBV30	CAWTRGRETQYF	TGTGCCTGGACCAGGGGGCGAGAGACCCAGTACTTC
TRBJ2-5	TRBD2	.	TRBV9	CASSVAGGGETQYF	TGTGCCAGCAGCGTAGCTGGGGGGGGAGAGACCCAGTACTTC
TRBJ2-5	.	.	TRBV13	CASSSVYGTQYF	TGTGCCAGCAGCTCGGTCTACGGGACCCAGTACTTC